This TCR beta chain was sequenced during a study of shared T cell receptors in the human thymus. Per germline, CDR1 MNHEY and CDR2 SMNVEV (reference sequence). CDR3 length: 14 residues. With V trimmed by 6 bases and J by 6 bases, 11 bases remained unmatched. The protocol was immunoSEQ multiplex PCR, while the TCRdb copy is restricted to in-frame clones and leaves out a portion. The sample contains some 700,000 clones, roughly 90% of which appear only once. These data also formed part of another study, on human thymus T cells. From that study: Thymus specimens were resections from corrective heart surgery. As related research reported, thymic repertoires overlapped highly among unrelated individuals.

Sequenced input: thymocytes. The chain combines TRBV27 with TRBJ2-7; 7 nucleotides match TRBD1. This receptor was taken from a boy under three years old with a congenital heart defect. This CDR3 is CASRGRTGTAEQYF. CDR3 sequence (DNA): TGTGCCAGCAGGGGGCGGACAGGAACCGCCGAGCAGTACTTC.